The entry below describes one TCR beta chain. Its antigen remains undetermined. CDR1 and CDR2, per the germline V gene, are MNHEY and SVGAGI. Taken from cysteine to phenylalanine, the CDR3 has 16 residues. Here the CDR3 DNA is all that survives: 48 bases in frame from base 1. Trimming costs V 0 bases and J 5 bases, and their ends lie 14 bases apart. Receptors were amplified or captured by the immunoSEQ multiplex PCR assay. A mixture of 60 forward primers for TCR Vbeta segments and 13 reverse primers for TCR Jbeta segments was used in the multiplex PCR. The CDR3 region of rearranged TCR beta genes was amplified from genomic DNA by a multiplex PCR assay. Amplified TCR beta libraries were sequenced as 87-base-pair reads on the Illumina HiSeq System. Processing in the source paper ran as follows. A later analysis tallied around 87 million unique TCR beta chains across the 600 to 700 repertoires, and roughly 11 million of those chains were shared by two or more donors. To remove PCR and sequencing errors, raw reads were error-corrected and collapsed into unique sequences using a nearest-neighbor algorithm that merged closely related sequences. V, D and J gene segments were assigned by aligning CDR3 sequences to IMGT reference sequences. For a sequence to be retained, a match of at least six nucleotides to both a V gene segment and a J gene segment was required. Rearrangements were classified as productive when the CDR3 lacked stop codons and remained in frame with V and J, and all other rearrangements were classified as non-productive. Following IMGT convention, CDR3 was defined as the stretch from the second conserved V-encoded cysteine to the conserved J-encoded phenylalanine. Sequences without an unambiguous match to a single V gene segment were excluded from the earlier analysis of several hundred of the donors. An earlier analysis of just under 600 of the donors called V segments functional above 56.7% productive rearrangements and segregating when the between-donor standard deviation exceeded 5%. A statistical classification framework was developed to diagnose cytomegalovirus status using the catalog of TCR beta chain sequences. In a later analysis, V and J genes were assigned by comparing TCR nucleotide sequences against IMGT/GENE-DB human TR gene sequences. A later analysis assigned CDR3 sequences and most-parsimonious VDJ recombination scenarios with the TCRdist pipeline. A later analysis defined each TCR beta chain by its CDR3 amino acid sequence plus V-gene family, and excluded reads lacking a unique V-gene family. To address suspected cross-contamination and a sequencing artifact, a later analysis removed under 600 highly shared, low-generation-probability nucleotide sequences. In a later analysis, a clonal expansion index for each public chain was calculated from normalized within-repertoire ranks of inferred template counts. In a later analysis, generation probabilities were computed using a VDJ recombination model fitted to out-of-frame rearrangements, and the results were checked against IGoR. In a later analysis, TCR-TCR, TCR-HLA and TCR-CMV co-occurrence was scored with hypergeometric tests, and a repertoire-size bias correction was applied to TCR pairs. False discovery rates were estimated in a later analysis by permuting HLA or CMV assignments 20 times. In a later analysis, co-occurring TCRs were grouped with DBSCAN, and TCRdist sequence similarity was added when clustering was performed within HLA-allele-positive subsets. For co-occurrence clustering, repertoires with fewer than 30,000 or more than 120,000 public chains were excluded, along with roughly 5 repertoires with anomalous nucleotide sharing. This immuneACCESS table, as held by TCRdb, lists in-frame sequences with V and J called but not all clones. Of the missing ones, under half trace to an unresolved V gene in checked studies; the others have no known cause. The V and J calls and clone size were taken over from that table, and D and trimming were inferred from the DNA. This sample's table carries around 120,000 clones. Under 0.7% of the sample comes from the top ten.

The data were taken from a study of cytomegalovirus exposure and HLA in healthy donors (dated by TCRdb to about 2017). Study-wide context: An earlier analysis of approximately 640 of the donors reported 250 to 350 Gb of sequence data and about 100 million unique TCR beta sequences from about 200 million T cells. An early release covering about 600 HLA-typed donors comprised 250 to 350 gigabases of sequencing data and around 85 million unique TCR sequences. Of the roughly 400 genotyped donors, more than 75% were placed in the genetic ancestry cluster associated with self-reported Caucasian donors. The study was designed to test whether signatures of past pathogen exposure could be identified by cataloging public T cell receptors. The study used immunosequencing to profile the T cell repertoires of 600 to 850 subjects and linked those repertoires to cytomegalovirus serostatus. Besides the first cohort of 550 to 750 subjects, a separate validation cohort made up of over 95 different subjects was used. To predict cytomegalovirus infection status, the study brought together high-throughput TCR immunosequencing, statistical association of individual TCRs with disease status, and machine learning. A later analysis re-examined previously published TCR beta repertoires from more than 650 donors and added high-resolution HLA genotyping to investigate patterns of TCR occurrence. The later analysis used no new phenotypic data to find candidate immune exposures, relying instead on TCR beta sequences and their occurrence across donors. An earlier analysis of a few hundred of the donors applied high-throughput TCR beta sequencing to assess whether each TCR beta V gene segment acted as functional or pseudogenic. Alongside the repertoire data, information on donor age, sex, ethnicity and CMV serostatus was compiled. A later genetic analysis used genome-wide SNP genotypes for 398 of the 666 donors, treating that subset as a discovery cohort. All discovery cohort repertoires had been generated on a single sequencing platform. HLA typing included class I and class II loci at four-digit resolution. The number of typed donors differed by locus: about 620-640 for A, B, C, DRB1 and DQB1; 500 to 550 for DQA1; 606 for DPA1; and about 470 for DPB1. Roughly 5 DR-DQ haplotypes were handled as single units for association and clustering because linkage in the cohort was strong. On average, 235,054 unique TCR beta nucleotide sequences were sequenced per donor among 398 genotyped donors of the cohort, with 15% to 20% of those sequences being non-productive. Overall study results and their limits: When HLA alleles, especially DR and DQ, strongly co-occurred, TCR associations were difficult to assign to individual alleles. A group of highly shared sequence variants was considered likely to be a technical artifact of the sequencing pipeline. Compared with equally common non-associated chains, HLA-associated TCR beta chains in a later analysis were more clonally expanded and had lower generation probabilities. Cytomegalovirus status was reported to be diagnosed by the classifier with high specificity and sensitivity in both the original and validation cohorts. Most TCR sequences were seen in very few donors, while some public TCRs were found in many individuals. In a later analysis, several top co-occurrence clusters were reported to appear linked to parvovirus B19, influenza, CMV and Epstein-Barr virus. This cohort had only TCR beta chains sequenced, and the lack of alpha or paired-chain data limited which features could be detected. The only immune exposure information available for the cohort was CMV serostatus. Some IMGT-functional V segments, including TRBV6-2 and TRBV6-3, could not be told apart with the 87-base-pair reads, so those segments were excluded. A further reported finding was that TCR beta sequences accurately predicted the HLA-A and HLA-B alleles for most subjects in the first cohort. Because counts were too low, about 18 rarely observed V segments, including chromosome 9 orphons, were excluded from the earlier analysis of some 590 of the donors. A total of roughly 160 TCR beta chains were listed by the study as associated with cytomegalovirus. In an earlier analysis of under 600 of the donors, most TCR beta V segments were observed in productive rearrangements about 87% or about 30% of the time, broadly matching IMGT annotations. Compared with the approximately 600-donor mean, donors in an Asian-associated ancestry cluster had fewer N-insertions in productive TCRs, according to a later genetic analysis. Linkage disequilibrium might explain the correlated functional status among segregating V segments, but an unknown experimental factor could not be ruled out. A few of the identified cytomegalovirus-associated TCR beta chains were confirmed in vitro to be specific for cytomegalovirus antigens. An association between a missense DCLRE1C variant and V-gene and J-gene trimming of TCR beta chains was found in a later genetic analysis and replicated in an independent cohort. Because some donors lacked HLA typing at each locus, the association tests relied only on the typed subset. According to the authors, the approach could potentially be generalized to other disease states and immunological phenotypes. A later analysis found that TCR association rates varied across HLA loci, with DRB1 alleles showing the most associated TCRs and HLA-C alleles the fewest. Most CMV-associated TCR beta chains appeared to be HLA-restricted in a later analysis, and the HLA associations seemed to be driven largely by CMV exposure. In a later analysis, more than 15,000 TCR beta sequences were associated with specific HLA alleles at a false discovery rate of 0.05. Roughly uniform sequencing depth across donors was assumed in presence/absence analyses, although this assumption may not hold.

The cohort consisted of 600 or so healthy bone marrow donors. All cohort members were sampled while nominally healthy, although unrecorded immune exposures were likely present. The donor was CMV seronegative and was included in the group of 352 seronegative cohort members. A peripheral blood sample was collected from each donor, and TCR beta sequencing was performed on peripheral blood mononuclear cells. Genomic DNA was extracted from the blood cell samples with the Qiagen DNeasy Blood Extraction Kit. Sequencing used PBMCs. The TCR sequence derives from a man between 50 and 59 years old in good health and CMV-seronegative. The chain is made from TRBV6-5 and TRBJ2-1; perhaps TRBD1 is the D gene, with 5 bases matching. CDR3 region: CASSYSIREGNNEQFF. The nucleotide sequence reads TGTGCCAGCAGTTACTCGATCAGGGAAGGTAACAATGAGCAGTTCTTC.